Listed below are T cell receptor beta chains from one sample, sequenced in a study of cytomegalovirus exposure and HLA in healthy donors. The method was immunoSEQ multiplex PCR; TCRdb's version includes in-frame clones alone and lacks a portion of them. In the table there are 150,000 or so clones, around 77% of which are singletons. The sequencing input was PBMCs. These receptors were collected from a woman aged 45-60 years in good health and CMV-seropositive. Both conserved end residues are part of each CDR3. Fields, in order: V gene, clone size, J gene, D gene, CDR3 protein, CDR3 DNA. A D gene is named only where the DNA matches it firmly. Size values are once, few and many counts, or a class for expanded clones, and some rows have none.

V gene: TRBV7-6
clone size: few
J gene: TRBJ2-1
D gene: TRBD2
CDR3 protein: CASTSLAGGNNEQFF
CDR3 DNA: TGTGCCAGCACGTCCTTAGCGGGAGGTAACAATGAGCAGTTCTTC

V gene: TRBV2
clone size: .
J gene: TRBJ1-6
D gene: .
CDR3 protein: CASVVEGGSPLHF
CDR3 DNA: TGTGCCAGCGTGGTGGAGGGTGGTTCACCCCTCCACTTT

V gene: TRBV28
clone size: .
J gene: TRBJ1-5
D gene: TRBD1
CDR3 protein: CASSSIGTGMSPQHF
CDR3 DNA: TGTGCCAGCAGTTCAATCGGGACAGGGATGTCACCCCAGCATTTT

V gene: TRBV7-9
clone size: .
J gene: TRBJ1-4
D gene: .
CDR3 protein: CSSSLGIPTDEKLFF
CDR3 DNA: TGTTCCAGCAGCTTAGGAATCCCCACGGATGAAAAACTGTTTTTT

V gene: TRBV19
clone size: .
J gene: TRBJ1-2
D gene: .
CDR3 protein: CASSKRDPTGDGYTF
CDR3 DNA: TGTGCCAGTAGTAAACGGGACCCAACGGGGGATGGCTACACCTTC

V gene: TRBV6-5
clone size: few
J gene: TRBJ2-7
D gene: .
CDR3 protein: CASSAGHDEQYF
CDR3 DNA: TGTGCCAGCAGTGCCGGACACGACGAGCAGTACTTC

V gene: TRBV25-1
clone size: .
J gene: TRBJ2-7
D gene: TRBD1
CDR3 protein: CASSEPRQGSWEQYF
CDR3 DNA: TGTGCCAGCAGTGAACCCCGACAGGGATCATGGGAGCAGTACTTC

V gene: TRBV4-3
clone size: once
J gene: TRBJ1-1
D gene: TRBD1
CDR3 protein: CASSQDRGLDTEAFF
CDR3 DNA: TGCGCCAGCAGCCAAGATAGGGGGCTTGACACTGAAGCTTTCTTT

V gene: TRBV9
clone size: .
J gene: TRBJ2-2
D gene: TRBD2
CDR3 protein: CASSLGLAGVPGELFF
CDR3 DNA: TGTGCCAGCAGCCTGGGACTAGCGGGAGTCCCCGGGGAGCTGTTTTTT

V gene: TRBV28
clone size: .
J gene: TRBJ1-2
D gene: TRBD1
CDR3 protein: CASSPTGQEYGYTF
CDR3 DNA: TGTGCCAGCAGTCCTACCGGACAGGAGTATGGCTACACCTTC

V gene: TRBV7-3
clone size: .
J gene: TRBJ2-5
D gene: .
CDR3 protein: CASSPGVWGEQYF
CDR3 DNA: TGTGCCAGCAGCCCGGGGGTATGGGGGGAGCAGTACTTC

V gene: TRBV4-3
clone size: .
J gene: TRBJ2-3
D gene: TRBD2
CDR3 protein: CASSPSGTSGTDTQYF
CDR3 DNA: TGCGCCAGCAGCCCCTCCGGGACTAGCGGCACAGATACGCAGTATTTT

V gene: TRBV4-2
clone size: once
J gene: TRBJ2-3
D gene: .
CDR3 protein: CASSQGQGGDTQYF
CDR3 DNA: TGTGCCAGCAGCCAAGGCCAGGGTGGGGATACGCAGTATTTT

V gene: TRBV16
clone size: .
J gene: TRBJ2-7
D gene: TRBD1
CDR3 protein: CASSHTQGRYEQYF
CDR3 DNA: TGTGCCAGCAGCCACACACAGGGGCGATACGAGCAGTACTTC

V gene: TRBV15
clone size: .
J gene: TRBJ1-1
D gene: .
CDR3 protein: CATSSRLSGGSGSAEAFF
CDR3 DNA: TGTGCCACCAGCAGTCGCCTCTCGGGAGGGAGTGGGAGCGCTGAAGCTTTCTTT

V gene: TRBV29-1
clone size: .
J gene: TRBJ2-7
D gene: .
CDR3 protein: CSVEDRRGYEQYF
CDR3 DNA: TGCAGCGTTGAAGATCGGCGGGGCTACGAGCAGTACTTC

V gene: TRBV5-1
clone size: .
J gene: TRBJ2-7
D gene: .
CDR3 protein: CASRVGPDEQYF
CDR3 DNA: TGCGCCAGCAGAGTGGGCCCCGACGAGCAGTACTTC

V gene: TRBV27
clone size: .
J gene: TRBJ2-7
D gene: TRBD1
CDR3 protein: CASSLGTGGAGYEQYF
CDR3 DNA: TGTGCCAGCAGTTTAGGGACAGGGGGCGCAGGCTACGAGCAGTACTTC

V gene: TRBV28
clone size: few
J gene: TRBJ2-2
D gene: .
CDR3 protein: CASWNRAAGELFF
CDR3 DNA: TGTGCCAGCTGGAACAGGGCCGCCGGGGAGCTGTTTTTT

V gene: TRBV5-1
clone size: .
J gene: TRBJ1-2
D gene: TRBD1
CDR3 protein: CASSPGTGGIYGYTF
CDR3 DNA: TGCGCCAGCAGCCCCGGGACAGGGGGAATCTATGGCTACACCTTC

V gene: TRBV5-1
clone size: .
J gene: TRBJ2-1
D gene: .
CDR3 protein: CASSLGTATSNEQFF
CDR3 DNA: TGCGCCAGCAGCTTGGGCACCGCGACTTCAAATGAGCAGTTCTTC

V gene: TRBV29-1
clone size: .
J gene: TRBJ1-2
D gene: .
CDR3 protein: CSVRPEYGYTF
CDR3 DNA: TGCAGCGTTCGCCCTGAGTATGGCTACACCTTC

V gene: TRBV11-3
clone size: .
J gene: TRBJ2-2
D gene: TRBD2
CDR3 protein: CASSLERPLLAGHTGELFF
CDR3 DNA: TGTGCCAGCAGCTTAGAACGGCCTCTCCTAGCGGGGCACACCGGGGAGCTGTTTTTT

V gene: TRBV6-5
clone size: .
J gene: TRBJ2-1
D gene: TRBD1
CDR3 protein: CASISPGQGYNEQFF
CDR3 DNA: TGTGCCAGCATCTCACCGGGACAGGGATACAATGAGCAGTTCTTC

V gene: TRBV21-1
clone size: .
J gene: TRBJ2-3
D gene: .
CDR3 protein: CASSKRPGGGPSGDTQYF
CDR3 DNA: TGTGCCAGCAGCAAACGACCAGGCGGGGGGCCGTCGGGGGATACGCAGTATTTT

V gene: TRBV5-8
clone size: .
J gene: TRBJ1-4
D gene: .
CDR3 protein: CASSSGQSNEKLFF
CDR3 DNA: TGTGCCAGCAGCTCCGGACAGAGTAATGAAAAACTGTTTTTT

V gene: TRBV7-9
clone size: .
J gene: TRBJ2-1
D gene: TRBD1
CDR3 protein: CASSRTGRLNEQFF
CDR3 DNA: TGTGCCAGCAGTAGGACAGGGAGACTCAATGAGCAGTTCTTC

V gene: TRBV6-5
clone size: .
J gene: TRBJ1-2
D gene: .
CDR3 protein: CASSYGGQGGYTF
CDR3 DNA: TGTGCCAGCAGTTACGGCGGGCAGGGGGGCTACACCTTC

V gene: TRBV9
clone size: .
J gene: TRBJ1-2
D gene: TRBD1
CDR3 protein: CASSPGQGLEIYGYTF
CDR3 DNA: TGTGCCAGCAGCCCCGGACAGGGATTGGAAATCTATGGCTACACCTTC

V gene: TRBV29-1
clone size: .
J gene: TRBJ2-1
D gene: .
CDR3 protein: CSAGRGISVRYNEQFF
CDR3 DNA: TGCAGCGCCGGTCGGGGGATCTCGGTTAGATACAATGAGCAGTTCTTC

V gene: TRBV9
clone size: .
J gene: TRBJ2-1
D gene: .
CDR3 protein: CASSVASFRAGLNEQFF
CDR3 DNA: TGTGCCAGCAGCGTAGCTTCTTTTAGGGCAGGGCTCAATGAGCAGTTCTTC

V gene: TRBV4-3
clone size: .
J gene: TRBJ2-5
D gene: TRBD2
CDR3 protein: CASSQDPPGLAQETQYF
CDR3 DNA: TGCGCCAGCAGCCAAGATCCTCCGGGACTAGCGCAAGAGACCCAGTACTTC

V gene: TRBV7-6
clone size: .
J gene: TRBJ2-2
D gene: TRBD2
CDR3 protein: CASSLEASGRANTGELFF
CDR3 DNA: TGTGCCAGCAGCTTAGAGGCTAGCGGGAGGGCCAACACCGGGGAGCTGTTTTTT

V gene: TRBV28
clone size: .
J gene: TRBJ1-4
D gene: TRBD1
CDR3 protein: CASSLQGAANEKLFF
CDR3 DNA: TGTGCCAGCAGTTTACAGGGGGCGGCTAATGAAAAACTGTTTTTT

V gene: TRBV15
clone size: .
J gene: TRBJ1-5
D gene: .
CDR3 protein: CATERTDNDSNQPQHF
CDR3 DNA: TGTGCCACCGAACGGACAGACAATGATAGCAATCAGCCCCAGCATTTT

V gene: TRBV6-5
clone size: few
J gene: TRBJ1-1
D gene: .
CDR3 protein: CASSSPGGVNTEAFF
CDR3 DNA: TGTGCCAGCAGTTCCCCGGGGGGGGTGAACACTGAAGCTTTCTTT

V gene: TRBV5-4
clone size: .
J gene: TRBJ1-4
D gene: TRBD1
CDR3 protein: CASSPDRVRGNEKLFF
CDR3 DNA: TGTGCCAGCAGCCCGGACAGGGTCCGGGGTAATGAAAAACTGTTTTTT

V gene: TRBV7-2
clone size: .
J gene: TRBJ2-2
D gene: TRBD2
CDR3 protein: CASSLLAGTNTGELFF
CDR3 DNA: TGTGCCAGCAGCTTACTAGCGGGGACGAACACCGGGGAGCTGTTTTTT

V gene: TRBV6-6
clone size: .
J gene: TRBJ1-2
D gene: TRBD1
CDR3 protein: CAARQGADYGYTF
CDR3 DNA: TGTGCCGCCCGCCAGGGGGCCGACTATGGCTACACCTTC

V gene: TRBV7-2
clone size: .
J gene: TRBJ1-2
D gene: TRBD1
CDR3 protein: CASSLRDSQFSNYGYTF
CDR3 DNA: TGTGCCAGCAGCCTACGGGACAGCCAATTTTCTAACTATGGCTACACCTTC

V gene: TRBV9
clone size: .
J gene: TRBJ1-1
D gene: .
CDR3 protein: CASSVAGTGIGGNTEAFF
CDR3 DNA: TGTGCCAGCAGCGTAGCTGGTACAGGGATAGGAGGGAACACTGAAGCTTTCTTT

V gene: TRBV28
clone size: few
J gene: TRBJ1-5
D gene: TRBD1
CDR3 protein: CASRQQGKGQPQHF
CDR3 DNA: TGTGCCAGCAGACAACAGGGGAAGGGTCAGCCCCAGCATTTT

V gene: TRBV5-4
clone size: .
J gene: TRBJ2-1
D gene: TRBD1
CDR3 protein: CASSWDRGNEQFF
CDR3 DNA: TGTGCCAGCAGCTGGGACAGGGGCAATGAGCAGTTCTTC

V gene: TRBV4-2
clone size: few
J gene: TRBJ2-5
D gene: TRBD1
CDR3 protein: CASSRGVVNVRGETQYF
CDR3 DNA: TGTGCCAGCAGCCGGGGTGTTGTGAACGTCAGGGGGGAGACCCAGTACTTC

V gene: TRBV28
clone size: .
J gene: TRBJ2-7
D gene: TRBD2
CDR3 protein: CASSLPPIAGGKEQYF
CDR3 DNA: TGTGCCAGCAGTCTCCCACCCATAGCGGGAGGGAAAGAGCAGTACTTC

V gene: TRBV19
clone size: .
J gene: TRBJ2-7
D gene: TRBD1
CDR3 protein: CASRDNRGTGFEQYF
CDR3 DNA: TGTGCCAGTAGAGACAACCGGGGGACAGGGTTCGAGCAGTACTTC

V gene: TRBV5-4
clone size: .
J gene: TRBJ2-1
D gene: TRBD1
CDR3 protein: CASSWDRGNEQFF
CDR3 DNA: TGTGCCAGCAGTTGGGACAGGGGCAATGAGCAGTTCTTC

V gene: TRBV10-3
clone size: .
J gene: TRBJ2-7
D gene: .
CDR3 protein: CAISGRVSSYEQYF
CDR3 DNA: TGTGCCATCAGTGGGAGGGTTAGCTCCTACGAGCAGTACTTC

V gene: TRBV10-3
clone size: .
J gene: TRBJ1-2
D gene: TRBD1
CDR3 protein: CAISESTGEVYGYTF
CDR3 DNA: TGTGCCATCAGTGAGTCCACAGGGGAAGTCTATGGCTACACCTTC

V gene: TRBV20-1
clone size: .
J gene: TRBJ1-2
D gene: .
CDR3 protein: CSARQGSYTF
CDR3 DNA: TGCAGTGCTAGACAGGGGAGCTACACCTTC

V gene: TRBV18
clone size: .
J gene: TRBJ1-3
D gene: .
CDR3 protein: CASSPGQLLNTIYF
CDR3 DNA: TGTGCCAGCTCACCCGGACAGCTTTTAAACACCATATATTTT

V gene: TRBV5-5
clone size: .
J gene: TRBJ1-2
D gene: .
CDR3 protein: CASSGGDGGYTF
CDR3 DNA: TGTGCCAGCAGCGGGGGGGACGGCGGCTACACCTTC

V gene: TRBV19
clone size: .
J gene: TRBJ2-7
D gene: TRBD1
CDR3 protein: CASSSYRDRGYEQYF
CDR3 DNA: TGTGCCAGTAGTTCCTACCGGGACAGGGGATACGAGCAGTACTTC

V gene: TRBV5-6
clone size: .
J gene: TRBJ2-7
D gene: .
CDR3 protein: CASSLGHVNLGQYF
CDR3 DNA: TGTGCCAGCAGCTTGGGACACGTGAACCTTGGGCAGTACTTC

V gene: TRBV6-5
clone size: .
J gene: TRBJ1-5
D gene: .
CDR3 protein: CASSYGGVGQPQHF
CDR3 DNA: TGTGCCAGCAGTTACGGAGGGGTCGGGCAGCCCCAGCATTTT